A single count supports the clone carrying this T cell receptor (beta chain). Its antigen is undetermined. The CDR3 is made up of 16 amino acids. The germline V gene encodes CDR1 KGHSH and CDR2 LQKENI. V was trimmed by 3 bases and J by 6 bases, leaving 19 bases between them. Generated by immunoSEQ multiplex PCR, the TCRdb table keeps only in-frame clones and is missing some. Among about 200,000 clones listed, approximately 93% were seen once. The sample belongs to a study of T cell responses to AZD1222 COVID-19 vaccine. Regarding the study as a whole: Donors were chiefly white British, with a greater number of females, and clonal diversity was perhaps underestimated. Regions 160-218 and 743-854 held dominance among vaccine-associated CD4 TCRs, which spanned spike.

The receptor comes from an adult who received the AZD1222 COVID-19 vaccine. The rearrangement links TRBV18 to TRBJ2-3, with a possible D match to TRBD1 (6 bases). The material was peripheral blood, obtained 28 days after the second AZD1222 dose. CDR3 coding DNA: TGTGCCAGCTCACCCGAGACAGGTTCCTTTTTGGATACGCAGTATTTT. Encoded protein: CASSPETGSFLDTQYF.